This T cell receptor beta chain comes out of a study of T cell repertoires in cytomegalovirus infection. Overall study context: CMV infection together with matching HLA type was indicated by public TCR beta signatures.

CDR3 length: 18 residues. Trimming cost V 1 base and J 3 bases, with 19 bases left between them. Germline V gene lookup returns CDR1 SNHLY and CDR2 FYNNEI. A remark on this clonotype: Antigen unknown.

TCRdb passed the reads through MiXCR, listing each CDR3 protein once. The sample has around 750,000 distinct CDR3 sequences; about 33% are singletons. Study-level findings and limits: The ex vivo response was dominated by HLA-C-restricted CMV-specific TCR beta clonotypes.

Source: cultured CD8+ T cells from PBMCs, taken from culture after CMV antigen stimulation. V gene TRBV2 combines with J gene TRBJ1-5, with D tentatively TRBD1 (6 bases). The TCR sequence derives from a human donor in good health (CMV status not recorded). Some clones in this sample may be carry-over from other donors' samples. CDR3 coding DNA: TGTGCCAGCAGTGAAGTCAGGGGAATGGGTAGTAACAATCAGCCCCAGCATTTT. It encodes CASSEVRGMGSNNQPQHF.